The 10 T cell receptor beta chains in this list originate from one sample, sequenced in a study of blood T cells in healthy people across ages. PCR was performed a second time for roughly 6 to 12 cycles using a sample-barcoded 5' primer and a J-beta primer mix. MiXCR was run by TCRdb on the 5' RACE reads, yielding one entry per CDR3 protein. The table shows about 970,000 distinct CDR3 sequences, with roughly half occurring only once. Sequenced input: blood. These receptors all come from a woman between 55 and 75 years old in good health.

For this clonotype: Just one base apart from a much larger clone, this may be a read error. The rearrangement joins TRBV12-3 or TRBV12-4 to TRBJ2-2; D unresolved. V shed 5 bases and J shed 9 bases, with 16 bases lying between them. This CDR3 spans 14 amino acids. CDR3 DNA sequence: TGTGCCAGCAGTGTAGTGTCTTTGGGGAGGGAGCTGTTTTTT. It encodes CASSVVSLGRELFF.

This clonotype appeared a few times. The V call is TRBV29-1, the J call TRBJ2-1, with TRBD2 identical over 13 bases. Germline trimming cut 6 bases from V and 8 bases from J; bases unmatched to any gene: 7. The germline gives CDR1 SQVTM, CDR2 ANQGSEA. The CDR3 has 14 amino acids. The CDR3 DNA reads as TGCAGCGTCAATCCGGGACTAGCGGGGCATGAGCAGTTCTTC. It is translated as CSVNPGLAGHEQFF.

In this sample, this clonotype turned up a few times. The rearrangement uses TRBV29-1 and TRBJ2-1, with TRBD2 identical over 10 bases. The better agreement between TRBJ2-7 and the DNA end casts doubt on the J call. This CDR3 contains 16 residues. CDR1 SQVTM and CDR2 ANQGSEA come from the germline V gene. CDR3 amino acids: CSAVPPSGSSYNEQYF. For the CDR3, the DNA is TGCAGCGCCGTTCCCCCTAGCGGGAGCTCCTACAATGAGCAGTACTTC.

The V call is TRBV7-2, the J call TRBJ2-4; no reliable D call. The end of the DNA fits TRBJ2-7 better, so the J call may be wrong. In germline, CDR1 is SGHTA, CDR2 FQGNSA. This CDR3 has 14 amino acids. CDR3 loop: CASTLPSRNYEQYF. The CDR3 nucleotides read TGTGCCAGCACCCTCCCTTCCCGGAACTACGAGCAGTACTTC.

This clonotype was counted only a few times. This chain connects TRBV5-1 to TRBJ1-2; D might be TRBD1 (5 bases). Trimming removed 4 bases at V and 7 bases at J, with 14 bases between. Germline CDR1 reads SGHRS; CDR2 reads YFSETQ. This CDR3 spans 13 amino acids. The CDR3 protein is CASSPQDSGGYTF. CDR3 bases: TGCGCCAGCAGCCCACAGGATTCAGGTGGCTACACCTTC.

The DNA for the CDR3 is TGTGCCAGCAGCTTAGTCGGTCTAGCGGGAGTGAACATTCAGTACTTC. Its protein product is CASSLVGLAGVNIQYF. This chain uses TRBV7-2 with TRBJ2-4; 10 bases match TRBD2. Germline V gene data show CDR1 as SGHTA and CDR2 as FQGNSA. This CDR3 spans 16 amino acids. J was trimmed by 7 bases and V by 1 base; bases with no gene match: 7.

CDR3 sequence: CASSFHGEKLFF. In DNA form, the CDR3 reads TGTGCCAGCAGCTTCCATGGTGAAAAACTGTTTTTT. The rearrangement uses TRBV11-2 and TRBJ1-4; D call uncertain. V was clipped by 3 bases and J by 7 bases, with 6 bases between them. This CDR3 spans 12 amino acids. From germline, CDR1 is SGHAT and CDR2 FQNNGV.

The V call is TRBV9, the J call TRBJ2-1; no firm D call. Trimming removed 0 bases at V and 10 bases at J, with 11 bases between. This CDR3 is built from 13 residues. Looked up from germline, CDR1 is SGDLS and CDR2 is YYNGEE. The CDR3 nucleotides read TGTGCCAGCAGCGTAGATGCCTTCCGGGAGCAGTTCTTC. Translated: CASSVDAFREQFF.

This sequence joins TRBV24-1 and TRBJ2-1; 7 bases line up with TRBD2. With 2 bases clipped from V and 8 bases from J, the junction kept 11 bases outside the gene matches. The germline gives CDR1 KGHDR, CDR2 SFDVKD. The CDR3 sequence is 16 residues long. The CDR3 DNA follows: TGTGCCACCAGTGATTCCCTCCGGGACTATCTCTATGAGCAGTTCTTC. It specifies CATSDSLRDYLYEQFF.

The chain links TRBV7-2 to TRBJ2-3; maybe TRBD2 (5 bases). CDR3 length: 14 amino acids. Germline V lookup: CDR1 SGHTA, CDR2 FQGNSA. V was trimmed by 8 bases and J by 2 bases, leaving 14 bases between them. CDR3 region: CASSSGDYTDTQYF. The CDR3 DNA is TGTGCCAGCTCCTCCGGGGATTACACAGATACGCAGTATTTT.